This TCR beta chain was found in a study of human T cells and chemical hapten exposure (dated by TCRdb to 2020 to 2022). About the study as a whole: Libraries were pooled for sequencing, and per-sample TCR yields varied mainly because of small differences in library volumes within the pool. For every blood RNA sample, sequencing covered both the TCR alpha and TCR beta chains. Peripheral blood TCR repertoire changes were tracked in vivo in alopecia patients during primary and secondary sensitization to the hapten diphenylcyclopropenone (DPC).

Results and caveats for the whole study, not just this receptor: No change with DPC sensitization was found in the number of TCRs above 1 in 1000 frequency, and no evidence of global repertoire structure alterations was found. After repeated subsampling, changes were observed in the strength of the expansion versus patch-test correlation and in the threshold at which the correlation became significant.

This clonotype was observed a handful of times. Its antigen is currently not known. Base quality data are lacking; no much larger clone is found one base away. Receptors were amplified or captured by RACE. Sequencer: NextSeq 500. Library preparation attached unique molecular identifiers to individual cDNA molecules for quantitative, reproducible TCR counting. The original methods were these. The median number of TCRs per sample was roughly 98,000, ranging from roughly 20,000 to 700,000. V, J and CDR3 annotation of the TCR reads was performed with the Decombinator software suite. Every sample was subsampled to the same number of TCRs (28,000) for the PS versus PT1 abundance plots. Expanded TCRs were defined as absent before sensitization and observed at least eight times at the 2-week time point. TCRdb applied fastp at Q25 and MiXCR to the public reads, then kept only in-frame beta chains. Rows are unified per CDR3 protein, each entry keeping the most common DNA and genes. TCRdb's processing, not the study's, gives the V and J calls here. The sample profile shows roughly 75,000 distinct CDR3 sequences; around 9.4% of them were found once. 1.7% of the sample is in the top ten clones.

The time point label here, explained by the study, means: healthy volunteer bleed at 6 weeks. Total RNA was extracted from unfractionated whole blood that had been collected in Tempus Blood RNA tubes. Five or six healthy volunteers were used as TCR sequencing controls and were bled at day 0, 2 weeks and 6 weeks. The specimen was whole blood. This TCR came from a female donor in good health. Some clones in this sample may be carry-over from other donors' samples.

Here the CDR3 is given as CASSLVDTGGTDTQYF. The DNA reads as follows: TGTGCCAGCAGCTTGGTGGATACAGGGGGCACAGATACGCAGTATTTT. The chain uses TRBV5-6 and TRBJ2-3; 7 bases in between match TRBD1. Its CDR3 holds 16 amino acids, cysteine through phenylalanine. Only the CDR3 part of the read is kept: 48 bases, read in frame from the first base. CDR1 and CDR2 are read off the germline V gene as SGHDT and YYEEEE. Trimming leaves V shorter by 0 bases and J shorter by 1 base, with the junction holding 5 bases beyond the gene matches.